This T cell receptor (beta chain) was identified in a study of blood T cell repertoires in COVID-19. Profiled with immunoSEQ multiplex PCR; TCRdb holds only in-frame clones, not every one. The sample records around 420,000 clones, 70% to 90% being singletons. Participants' reported clinical history set cohort assignment. The CDR3 runs 13 residues. Per germline, CDR1 KGHSH and CDR2 LQKENI. The J segment lost 2 bases and the V segment lost 3 bases, leaving 0 bases of the junction unmatched. As to this clone: Other nucleotide sequences from this sample produce the same CDR3.

This receptor was identified in a woman in her forties with acute COVID-19. This rearrangement joins TRBV18 to TRBJ1-2; 7 nucleotides agree with TRBD1. Sequencing was carried out using PBMCs or T cells enriched from blood (not recorded which). In DNA form, the CDR3 reads TGTGCCAGCTCACCGGACAGGAACTATGGCTACACCTTC. Translating gives CASSPDRNYGYTF.